One sample yielded the 25 T cell receptor beta chains listed below, sequenced in a study of control samples from healthy donors and cancer patients. Here immunoSEQ multiplex PCR was the method, and the copy in TCRdb shows in-frame clones only, minus some. The table includes about 170,000 clones, roughly 91% detected once. The sequenced sample was blood. Receptors were obtained from a woman younger than 45 in good health.

Concerning this clone: The sample has other DNA sequences that encode this CDR3 too. This CDR3 is CASSRGQMNTEAFF. The CDR3 DNA follows: TGCGCCAGCAGCAGAGGACAAATGAACACTGAAGCTTTCTTT. This chain links TRBV5-1 with TRBJ1-1, with D maybe TRBD1 (5 bases). The germline gives CDR1 SGHRS, CDR2 YFSETQ. The CDR3 has 14 residues. Trimming cost V 4 bases and J 0 bases, with 10 bases left between them.

The chain is built from TRBV7-8 and TRBJ2-7; the match to TRBD2 covers 13 bases. Unmatched junction bases numbered 3, after V lost 4 bases and J lost 3 bases. This CDR3 is built from 15 residues. Germline CDR1 reads SGHVS; CDR2 reads FQNEAQ. The CDR3 loop reads CASSSGTSGIYEQYF. The CDR3 DNA reads TGTGCCAGCAGCTCCGGGACTAGCGGGATCTACGAGCAGTACTTC. Together with reference TRBV7-8 and TRBJ2-7, the CDR3 gives the full variable domain: GAGVSQSPRYKVAKRGQDVALRCDPISGHVSLFWYQQALGQGPEFLTYFQNEAQLDKSGLPSDRFFAERPEGSVSTLKIQRTQQEDSAVYLCASSSGTSGIYEQYFGPGTRLTVT.

This clone was picked up a small number of times. In the same sample, other DNA sequences code for this CDR3. The rearrangement links TRBV7-9 to TRBJ1-2, with no clear D. Trimming removed 1 base at V and 5 bases at J, with 5 bases between. This CDR3 spans 12 amino acids. Germline values: CDR1 SEHNR, CDR2 FQNEAQ (reference sequence). The CDR3 loop reads CASSLVGYGYTF. The CDR3 DNA follows: TGTGCCAGCAGCTTAGTAGGGTATGGCTACACCTTC.

The chain carries TRBV18 and TRBJ2-2; 7 nucleotides agree with TRBD2. The V and J ends lost 2 bases and 0 bases, in that order; junction bases with no gene match: 6. The germline CDR1 and CDR2 sequences are KGHSH and LQKENI. The CDR3 is made up of 17 amino acids. CDR3 sequence reads: CASSPTGLTPNTGELFF. CDR3 sequence (DNA): TGTGCCAGCTCACCAACGGGACTAACTCCGAACACCGGGGAGCTGTTTTTT. Full variable domain (remainder filled in from reference TRBV18 and TRBJ2-2): NAGVMQNPRHLVRRRGQEARLRCSPMKGHSHVYWYRQLPEEGLKFMVYLQKENIIDESGMPKERFSAEFPKEGPSILRIQQVVRGDSAAYFCASSPTGLTPNTGELFFGEGSRLTVL.

The rearrangement uses TRBV18 and TRBJ2-7, with D perhaps assigned TRBD1 or TRBD2 (6 bases each). Germline V gene sequence: CDR1 KGHSH, CDR2 LQKENI. CDR3 length equals 15 residues. V dropped 3 bases and J dropped 4 bases, with 16 bases sitting between them. The DNA for the CDR3 is TGTGCCAGCTCACCTGGAGGGGGTCATCATTACGAGCAGTACTTC. Encoded protein: CASSPGGGHHYEQYF.

CDR3 nucleotide sequence: TGTGCCAGCAGTCCCGGGACCCTCCAAGAGACCCAGTACTTC. Amino acids: CASSPGTLQETQYF. This chain connects TRBV5-8 to TRBJ2-5; D may correspond to TRBD1 or TRBD2 (5 bases each). Trimming left V 5 bases short and J 1 base short, with 12 bases between. This CDR3 has 14 residues. Germline V gene sequence: CDR1 SGHTS, CDR2 YDEGEE.

This chain connects TRBV7-9 to TRBJ2-5; 7 positions match TRBD2. Germline V lookup: CDR1 SEHNR, CDR2 FQNEAQ (reference sequence). Losses at the gene ends were 3 bases for V and 2 bases for J; bases not matched to a gene: 0. This CDR3 region has 13 residues. The CDR3 DNA sequence: TGTGCCAGCAGCTTTAGCGGGCAAGAGACCCAGTACTTC. Translating gives CASSFSGQETQYF.

The V and J genes are TRBV2 and TRBJ1-6, with 9 bases identical to TRBD1. J gave up 6 bases and V 2 bases, and 5 bases lay outside the gene matches. Germline CDR1 reads SNHLY; CDR2 reads FYNNEI. The length of the CDR3 is 16 residues. CDR3 sequence: CASSEPGTGPNSPLHF. In DNA form, the CDR3 reads TGTGCCAGCAGTGAACCCGGGACAGGGCCTAATTCACCCCTCCACTTT.

Concerning this clone: Other DNA sequences in this sample translate to the same CDR3. The chain has TRBV9 and TRBJ1-1; D uncertain. The length of the CDR3 is 13 residues. Trimming left V 0 bases short and J 1 base short, with 4 bases between. Germline CDR1 SGDLS, CDR2 YYNGEE. CDR3 sequence reads: CASSVGSNTEAFF. Here the CDR3 DNA reads TGTGCCAGCAGCGTAGGTTCGAACACTGAAGCTTTCTTT.

This chain connects TRBV24-1 to TRBJ2-1; either TRBD1 or TRBD2 may supply D (5 bases each). The V gene's germline CDR1 is KGHDR and CDR2 SFDVKD. Between the trimmed V and J ends, which lost 3 bases and 8 bases, there was a span of 19 bases. This CDR3 region has 16 residues. This CDR3 reads CATSDPRDQLNDEQFF. In DNA form, the CDR3 reads TGTGCCACCAGTGATCCCCGGGACCAGCTCAACGATGAGCAGTTCTTC.

V and J are TRBV12-3 or TRBV12-4 and TRBJ2-1, with D maybe TRBD1 (6 bases). The CDR3 consists of 12 residues. V was trimmed by 0 bases and J by 10 bases, leaving 7 bases between them. In nucleotides, the CDR3 is TGTGCCAGCAGTTTAGCCAGGGGAGAGCAGTTCTTC. As protein: CASSLARGEQFF.

CDR3 DNA sequence: TGTGCCAGCTCACCACCGGGTGAGACCCAGTACTTC. Its translation is CASSPPGETQYF. J is TRBJ2-5 and V is TRBV18; D not certain. The germline V and J ends were trimmed by 0 bases and 5 bases, with 4 bases remaining between them. The CDR3 contains 12 residues. CDR1 and CDR2 from the germline V gene are KGHSH and LQKENI.

The rearrangement joins TRBV9 to TRBJ2-3; possible D gene TRBD1, 5 bases. The germline gives CDR1 SGDLS, CDR2 YYNGEE. Trimming stripped 4 bases from V and 2 bases from J, with 11 bases between. This CDR3 is built from 14 residues. In DNA, the CDR3 is TGTGCCAGCAGCATCCGACAGAACACAGATACGCAGTATTTT. It specifies CASSIRQNTDTQYF.

V is TRBV5-6 and J is TRBJ1-1, with D uncertain. Trimming took off 4 bases at V and 5 bases at J, with 9 bases between the two ends. Germline CDR1 SGHDT, CDR2 YYEEEE. The length of the CDR3 is 12 residues. Here the CDR3 DNA reads TGTGCCAGCAGCCCAAAGAGAACTGAAGCTTTCTTT. It specifies CASSPKRTEAFF.

This clone came up once. The chain links TRBV6-5 to TRBJ1-1, with 9 bases that match TRBD1. The CDR3 contains 14 residues. CDR1 is MNHEY, CDR2 SVGAGI, per germline. The V segment lost 6 bases and the J segment 1 base; nucleotides outside the gene matches: 3. CDR3 coding DNA: TGTGCCAGCAGAGCGGGACAGGGGAACACTGAAGCTTTCTTT. Protein sequence: CASRAGQGNTEAFF.

The chain is built from TRBV11-2 and TRBJ2-6, with TRBD1 matching over 7 bases. CDR1 SGHAT and CDR2 FQNNGV come from the germline V gene. This CDR3 is 15 amino acids long. Losses at the gene ends were 5 bases for V and 3 bases for J; bases not matched to a gene: 4. CDR3 coding DNA: TGTGCCAGCAGCCCCCGACAGGGTGGGGCCAACGTCCTGACTTTC. Protein: CASSPRQGGANVLTF.

The chain couples TRBV12-3 or TRBV12-4 to TRBJ1-2, with 8 positions matching TRBD1. There are 13 residues in the CDR3. V lost 5 bases and J lost 5; bases outside the gene matches: 4. The CDR3 DNA reads TGTGCCAGCAGTGGTACAGGGGGTTATGGCTACACCTTC. Translation: CASSGTGGYGYTF.

The chain joins TRBV6-1 to TRBJ1-2; D is undetermined. The germline V and J ends were trimmed by 0 bases and 4 bases, with 12 bases remaining between them. In germline, CDR1 is MNHNS, CDR2 SASEGT. The CDR3 extends over 15 amino acids. The DNA for the CDR3 is TGTGCCAGCAGTGAAGCGCCGGGATTGGGCTATGGCTACACCTTC. This encodes CASSEAPGLGYGYTF.

The rearrangement links TRBV4-1 to TRBJ2-7; TRBD2 matches 13 bases. The CDR3 totals 16 residues. Per germline, CDR1 MGHRA and CDR2 YSYEKL. With 1 base clipped from V and 4 bases from J, the junction kept 4 bases outside the gene matches. DNA for the CDR3: TGCGCCAGCAGCCAAGCCCTACTAGCGGGAGGGTACGAGCAGTACTTC. As protein: CASSQALLAGGYEQYF.

The rearrangement uses TRBV19 and TRBJ1-5; no clear D. V was pared by 0 bases and J by 0 bases, with 3 bases between. The CDR3 extends over 14 amino acids. Germline CDR1 is LNHDA and CDR2 is SQIVND (reference sequence). CDR3 in amino acids: CASSIDSSNQPQHF. The CDR3 bases are TGTGCCAGTAGTATAGACAGTAGCAATCAGCCCCAGCATTTT.

The rearrangement uses TRBV27 and TRBJ2-1; 7 bases line up with TRBD1. The V and J ends lost 2 bases and 6 bases, in that order; junction bases with no gene match: 4. CDR1 and CDR2 from the germline V gene are MNHEY and SMNVEV (reference sequence). The CDR3 has 14 amino acids. This CDR3 is CASSLRSGGNEQFF. In DNA, the CDR3 is TGTGCCAGCAGTTTAAGGTCAGGGGGCAATGAGCAGTTCTTC.

The gene calls are TRBV27 and TRBJ1-2; possibly TRBD1 for D (6 bases). CDR1 MNHEY and CDR2 SMNVEV come from the germline V gene (reference sequence). Trimming took off 6 bases at V and 2 bases at J, with 22 bases between the two ends. The CDR3 spans 17 residues. CDR3 in amino acids: CASSPNRDIPRNYGYTF. CDR3 DNA sequence: TGTGCCAGCAGCCCAAACCGGGACATCCCCAGAAACTATGGCTACACCTTC.

V and J are TRBV3-1 (or the pseudogene TRBV3-2) and TRBJ2-3; TRBD1 matches at 10 bases. Germline CDR1 reads LGHDT; CDR2 reads YNNKEL (reference sequence). The V segment lost 4 bases and the J segment 2 bases; nucleotides outside the gene matches: 6. This CDR3 has 16 residues. The DNA of the CDR3 is TGTGCCAGCAGCCGAGGGACAGGGGATGTCACAGATACGCAGTATTTT. It codes for CASSRGTGDVTDTQYF.

This clone has just one count. The chain links TRBV5-1 to TRBJ2-3, with 8 bases lining up with TRBD1. CDR3 length equals 15 residues. J was trimmed by 2 bases and V by 1 base; bases with no gene match: 3. Germline loops: CDR1 SGHRS, CDR2 YFSETQ. As DNA, the CDR3 is TGCGCCAGCAGCTTGACAGGGGGGACCACAGATACGCAGTATTTT. Translating it yields CASSLTGGTTDTQYF.

The V gene is TRBV7-6, the J gene TRBJ2-1, with 10 bases identical to TRBD2. Germline V lookup: CDR1 SGHVS, CDR2 FNYEAQ. The CDR3 is 16 amino acids. J lost 4 bases, V lost 5 bases, and 8 bases had no gene match. The CDR3 protein is CASSPYTSGVYNEQFF. The CDR3, as DNA: TGTGCCAGCAGCCCCTATACTAGCGGGGTTTACAATGAGCAGTTCTTC.